These 31 T cell receptor beta chains were sequenced from one sample in a study of T cell responses to AZD1222 COVID-19 vaccine. Repertoires were generated with immunoSEQ multiplex PCR, while TCRdb's copy carries only in-frame clones and drops some. The data contain about 160,000 clones, about 90% of them seen just once; the ten biggest clones take up around 2%. The input for sequencing was peripheral blood, taken on day 0 of AZD1222 vaccination. The receptors were gathered from an adult in good health.

A single count supports this clone. The chain combines TRBV11-3 with TRBJ2-1; 10 nucleotides agree with TRBD1. Germline trimming cut 5 bases from V and 6 bases from J; bases unmatched to any gene: 4. Germline V gene data show CDR1 as SGHNT and CDR2 as YENEEA. The CDR3 runs 14 residues. The CDR3 reads CASSRQGAINEQFF. The DNA of the CDR3 is TGTGCCAGCAGCCGACAGGGGGCCATCAATGAGCAGTTCTTC.

This rearrangement joins TRBV3-1 (or the pseudogene TRBV3-2) to TRBJ1-2, with TRBD1 matching over 7 bases. Germline V gene data show CDR1 as LGHDT and CDR2 as YNNKEL (reference sequence). V lost 5 bases, J lost 8 bases, and 11 bases stayed unmatched. The CDR3 length is 14 residues. The CDR3 loop reads CASSRGRGREGYTF. DNA of the CDR3: TGTGCCAGCAGCAGGGGGCGGGGGCGCGAAGGCTACACCTTC.

In its sample, this clone was seen once. The J gene is TRBJ1-5, the V gene TRBV7-8, with D possibly TRBD1 on 5 matching bases. The germline V gene has CDR1 SGHVS and CDR2 FQNEAQ. V was cut by 5 bases and J by 3 bases, with 14 bases left in between. The CDR3 loop spans 15 amino acids. The CDR3 sequence: CASSPIGGINQPQHF. Written as DNA, the CDR3 is TGTGCCAGCAGCCCCATCGGGGGAATCAATCAGCCCCAGCATTTT.

V gene TRBV4-1 combines with J gene TRBJ2-4, with 9 positions matching TRBD2. Germline V lookup: CDR1 MGHRA, CDR2 YSYEKL. V gave up 1 base and J gave up 4 bases; unmatched junction bases: 17. The CDR3 runs 20 residues. DNA for the CDR3: TGCGCCAGCAGCCAAGTCTCTCGGGATGCAGCGGGGGGCCGGAAAAACATTCAGTACTTC. It codes for CASSQVSRDAAGGRKNIQYF.

The sample holds one count of this clone. V gene TRBV11-2 combines with J gene TRBJ1-4; D perhaps matches TRBD1 (5 bases). With 5 bases removed from V and 8 bases from J, the gap between germline ends came to 15 bases. Germline CDR1 reads SGHAT; CDR2 reads FQNNGV. The CDR3 is 14 residues long. Here the CDR3 reads CASSTQGLKEKLFF. The CDR3 nucleotides read TGTGCCAGCAGCACTCAGGGCCTAAAGGAAAAACTGTTTTTT.

The chain uses TRBV10-3 and TRBJ1-2; D not resolved. V lost 6 bases and J lost 3, with 11 bases in between. In germline, CDR1 is ENHRY, CDR2 SYGVKD. The CDR3 covers 13 residues. CDR3 loop: CAISPGLHYGYTF. The CDR3 DNA sequence: TGTGCCATCAGCCCTGGACTACACTATGGCTACACCTTC.

V and J are TRBV25-1 and TRBJ2-6; D is undetermined. The V gene's germline CDR1 is MGHDK and CDR2 SYGVNS. V dropped 8 bases and J dropped 4 bases, with 12 bases sitting between them. The CDR3 has 14 amino acids. This chain's CDR3 is CASAQGPGANVLTF. The CDR3 DNA follows: TGTGCCAGCGCACAAGGGCCCGGGGCCAACGTCCTGACTTTC. The full variable domain, its missing parts supplied by reference TRBV25-1 and TRBJ2-6, is EADIYQTPRYLVIGTGKKITLECSQTMGHDKMYWYQQDPGMELHLIHYSYGVNSTEKGDLSSESTVSRIRTEHFPLTLESARPSHTSQYLCASAQGPGANVLTFGAGSRLTVL.

The V gene is TRBV6-5, the J gene TRBJ2-4; TRBD1 is a possible D gene (6 bases). The CDR3 is 16 residues long. Germline values: CDR1 MNHEY, CDR2 SVGAGI. Trimming cost V 4 bases and J 1 base, with 14 bases left between them. Written as DNA, the CDR3 is TGTGCCAGCAGTTTTTACAGGGCTGTGGCCAAAAACATTCAGTACTTC. This gives the protein CASSFYRAVAKNIQYF.

The gene calls are TRBV5-4 and TRBJ1-5; D is unresolved. From germline, CDR1 is SGHNT and CDR2 YYREEE (reference sequence). The CDR3 runs to 20 residues. Trimming took 4 bases from V and 1 from J, leaving 27 bases between them. The CDR3 sequence is CASSDSWAWLRIGSNQPQHF. DNA of the CDR3: TGTGCCAGCAGCGACTCTTGGGCGTGGTTAAGGATTGGGAGCAATCAGCCCCAGCATTTT.

The V gene is TRBV11-2, the J gene TRBJ1-6; D unclear. The CDR3 covers 14 residues. In germline, CDR1 is SGHAT, CDR2 FQNNGV. V lost 5 bases and J lost 12, with 17 bases in between. CDR3 coding DNA: TGTGCCAGCAGCACACCGCGGGGTCTGGTACCCCTCCACTTT. It yields the protein CASSTPRGLVPLHF.

The rearrangement uses TRBV4-2 and TRBJ1-1; D is undetermined. Germline CDR1 and CDR2: LGHNA and YNFKEQ. Trimming left V 3 bases short and J 1 base short, with 18 bases between. The CDR3 sequence is 17 residues long. Written as DNA, the CDR3 is TGTGCCAGCAGCCACCAAAGCTGGCTGGAAGAGAACACTGAAGCTTTCTTT. It translates to CASSHQSWLEENTEAFF.

The chain recombines TRBV30 with TRBJ1-1; D may be TRBD1 (5 bases). The length of the CDR3 is 13 residues. The germline V gene has CDR1 GTSNPN and CDR2 SVGIG (reference sequence). V was shortened by 3 bases and J by 6 bases, with 14 bases between the two germline ends. The CDR3 nucleotides are TGTGCCTGGAGGGACACCAACGGCGCTGAAGCTTTCTTT. Its translation is CAWRDTNGAEAFF. Full variable domain (rest looked up from reference TRBV30 and TRBJ1-1): SQTIHQWPATLVQPVGSPLSLECTVEGTSNPNLYWYRQAAGRGLQLLFYSVGIGQISSEVPQNLSASRPQDRQFILSSKKLLLSDSGFYLCAWRDTNGAEAFFGQGTRLTVV.

CDR3: CASSLALDSGNTIYF. In DNA, the CDR3 is TGTGCCAGCAGTCTGGCCCTCGACTCTGGAAACACCATATATTTT. The chain has TRBV6-5 and TRBJ1-3, with D uncertain. CDR3 size: 15 residues. Germline CDR1 is MNHEY and CDR2 is SVGAGI. V was shortened by 5 bases and J by 0 bases, with 11 bases between the two germline ends.

The chain uses TRBV5-8 and TRBJ1-1; D may be TRBD1 (5 bases). Trimming removed 1 base at V and 3 bases at J, with 13 bases between. From germline, CDR1 is SGHTS and CDR2 YDEGEE. This CDR3 spans 15 amino acids. CDR3 bases: TGTGCCAGCAGCTTGATGAAGGGAGGGGACACTGAAGCTTTCTTT. Translated, it gives CASSLMKGGDTEAFF. The complete variable domain, with remaining parts taken from reference TRBV5-8 and TRBJ1-1, reads EAGVTQSPTHLIKTRGQQATLRCSPISGHTSVYWYQQALGLGLQFLLWYDEGEERNRGNFPPRFSGRQFPNYSSELNVNALELEDSALYLCASSLMKGGDTEAFFGQGTRLTVV.

J is TRBJ1-3 and V is TRBV19; D is possibly TRBD1 (5 bases). The V gene's germline CDR1 is LNHDA and CDR2 SQIVND (reference sequence). Trimming removed 5 bases from V and 2 bases from J, with 13 bases in between. This CDR3 contains 15 residues. This CDR3 is CASSPQRGPGNTIYF. The CDR3 nucleotides are TGTGCCAGTAGTCCACAGCGGGGCCCTGGAAACACCATATATTTT.

The chain has TRBV5-1 and TRBJ1-3; 10 bases are shared with TRBD1. The germline V gene has CDR1 SGHRS and CDR2 YFSETQ. The CDR3 spans 15 residues. V shed 4 bases and J 3 bases; nucleotides not matched to a gene: 4. CDR3 region: CASSPGQGNGNTIYF. CDR3 DNA: TGCGCCAGCAGCCCGGGACAGGGGAATGGAAACACCATATATTTT.

This chain connects TRBV7-2 to TRBJ2-7; no clear D. Trimming removed 2 bases at V and 0 bases at J, with 8 bases between. This CDR3 has 14 residues. From germline, CDR1 is SGHTA and CDR2 FQGNSA. The DNA for the CDR3 is TGTGCCAGCAGCTTATTTCCGGACTCCTACGAGCAGTACTTC. This encodes CASSLFPDSYEQYF.

CDR3 residues: CASSRFQETQYF. CDR3 DNA: TGTGCCAGCAGCCGCTTCCAAGAGACCCAGTACTTC. The chain couples TRBV12-3 or TRBV12-4 to TRBJ2-5; unclear D gene. This CDR3 has 12 residues. The V end was cut by 6 bases, the J end by 1 base, with 6 bases between.

This clone was seen a single time. V usage is TRBV19 and J usage is TRBJ2-7; 11 bases agree with TRBD1. The CDR3 consists of 15 residues. Germline loops: CDR1 LNHDA, CDR2 SQIVND (reference sequence). Trimming removed 5 bases from V and 7 bases from J; junction bases left unmatched: 10. CDR3 coding DNA: TGTGCCAGTAGTCCGGGGACAGGGGGTTCTTGGGAGCAGTACTTC. Translating it yields CASSPGTGGSWEQYF.

This clone was counted a single time. V and J are TRBV19 and TRBJ1-2; D is unresolved. The germline V gene has CDR1 LNHDA and CDR2 SQIVND (reference sequence). The V end was cut by 1 base, the J end by 2 bases, with 20 bases between. The CDR3 is made up of 18 amino acids. CDR3 sequence reads: CASSIVISPQTSNYGYTF. In DNA form, the CDR3 reads TGTGCCAGTAGTATAGTAATCAGTCCCCAAACCTCCAACTATGGCTACACCTTC.

The V call is TRBV19, the J call TRBJ1-2, with 7 positions matching TRBD1. Germline V gene data show CDR1 as LNHDA and CDR2 as SQIVND (reference sequence). Trimming at V came to 3 bases and at J to 7 bases, leaving 5 bases not matched to a gene. This CDR3 is 13 amino acids long. The CDR3 region is CASSIGGGRGYTF. The CDR3 DNA is TGTGCCAGTAGTATTGGAGGGGGCCGTGGCTACACCTTC. Combining the CDR3 with reference TRBV19 and TRBJ1-2 gives the whole variable domain DGGITQSPKYLFRKEGQNVTLSCEQNLNHDAMYWYRQDPGQGLRLIYYSQIVNDFQKGDIAEGYSVSREKKESFPLTVTSAQKNPTAFYLCASSIGGGRGYTFGSGTRLTVV.

The V call is TRBV7-8, the J call TRBJ2-3; perhaps TRBD2 as D (6 bases). V lost 1 base and J 8 bases, leaving 16 bases between the germline ends. The CDR3 is 15 amino acids. Germline lookup yields CDR1 SGHVS and CDR2 FQNEAQ. CDR3 loop: CASSLGGATRGTQYF. CDR3 bases: TGTGCCAGCAGCTTAGGGGGAGCCACGCGGGGTACGCAGTATTTT. Full variable domain (outside the CDR3, taken from reference TRBV7-8 and TRBJ2-3): GAGVSQSPRYKVAKRGQDVALRCDPISGHVSLFWYQQALGQGPEFLTYFQNEAQLDKSGLPSDRFFAERPEGSVSTLKIQRTQQEDSAVYLCASSLGGATRGTQYFGPGTRLTVL.

V usage is TRBV4-2 and J usage is TRBJ1-3, with a tentative D call TRBD1 (6 bases). CDR3 length equals 16 residues. Looked up from germline, CDR1 is LGHNA and CDR2 is YNFKEQ. V shed 0 bases and J shed 7 bases, with 16 bases lying between them. This chain's CDR3 is CASSQEIQGAPNTIYF. The DNA for the CDR3 is TGTGCCAGCAGCCAAGAAATACAGGGAGCGCCGAACACCATATATTTT.

The CDR3: CASSATGGTGELFF. The CDR3 nucleotides are TGTGCCAGTAGTGCTACAGGGGGCACCGGGGAGCTGTTTTTT. The chain couples TRBV19 to TRBJ2-2, with 8 bases fitting TRBD1. The CDR3 runs 14 residues. Germline CDR1 reads LNHDA; CDR2 reads SQIVND (reference sequence). The trim removed 5 bases at V and 4 bases at J, leaving 3 bases unmatched.

The rearrangement uses TRBV19 and TRBJ1-5; TRBD1 matches at 7 bases. CDR1 LNHDA and CDR2 SQIVND come from the germline V gene (reference sequence). The CDR3 spans 12 residues. V lost 6 bases and J lost 7; bases outside the gene matches: 3. This chain's CDR3 is CASSQGDQPQHF. CDR3 nucleotides: TGTGCCAGTAGCCAGGGGGACCAGCCCCAGCATTTT.

The gene calls are TRBV7-2 and TRBJ2-6, with D hard to call. Germline assignment: CDR1 SGHTA and CDR2 FQGNSA. V was clipped by 6 bases and J by 2 bases, with 5 bases between them. The CDR3 has 13 amino acids. Written as DNA, the CDR3 is TGTGCCAGCAGTCAGACTGGGGCCAACGTCCTGACTTTC. Translation: CASSQTGANVLTF.

The V and J genes are TRBV4-1 and TRBJ2-7; 7 bases map to TRBD1. V was clipped by 3 bases and J by 4 bases; unmatched bases: 3. Germline-derived CDR1 and CDR2 are MGHRA and YSYEKL. This CDR3 comprises 13 residues. The CDR3 DNA reads as TGCGCCAGCAGCCAGAACAGGGGATACGAGCAGTACTTC. Translating gives CASSQNRGYEQYF.

The chain joins TRBV30 to TRBJ1-2; maybe TRBD1 (5 bases). V lost 2 bases and J lost 10, with 14 bases in between. CDR3 length: 12 amino acids. The germline CDR1 and CDR2 sequences are GTSNPN and SVGIG (reference sequence). The CDR3 spells CAWSWDSDVYTF. DNA for the CDR3: TGTGCCTGGAGTTGGGACTCAGACGTCTACACCTTC.

The DNA for the CDR3 is TGTGCCAGCAGCATATACGCGACAGGGAGAACTGAAGCTTTCTTT. Its protein is CASSIYATGRTEAFF. The rearrangement links TRBV5-4 to TRBJ1-1; TRBD1 agrees at 7 bases. Trimming took 4 bases from V and 5 from J; bases not matched to a gene: 11. Germline V gives CDR1 SGHNT, CDR2 YYREEE (reference sequence). The CDR3 sequence is 15 residues long.

The J gene is TRBJ1-1, the V gene TRBV18; D remains ambiguous. V was pared by 6 bases and J by 7 bases, with 15 bases between. CDR3 size: 13 residues. The germline V gene has CDR1 KGHSH and CDR2 LQKENI. This chain's CDR3 is CASSNHSHGEAFF. The CDR3, as DNA: TGTGCCAGCTCCAATCACTCGCACGGTGAAGCTTTCTTT.

The chain employs TRBV7-2 and TRBJ1-3; TRBD1 might be the D (5 bases). Germline V gene lookup returns CDR1 SGHTA and CDR2 FQGNSA. V lost 5 bases and J 4 bases, leaving 15 bases between the germline ends. This CDR3 contains 15 residues. As DNA, the CDR3 is TGTGCCAGCAGCGAACTGGGGGGTTTCGGAAACACCATATATTTT. Residues: CASSELGGFGNTIYF.